The 17 T cell receptor beta chains in this list originate from one sample, sequenced in a study of shared clonotypes between healthy human individuals. TCRdb keeps only in-frame clones here, not all; method: immunoSEQ multiplex PCR. The sample lists 450,000 to 500,000 clones; over 65% were seen once. Sequencing was done on a sample of PBMCs. Receptor source: a woman aged 35 to 49 in good health. Some clones in this sample may be carry-over from other donors' samples.

The chain joins TRBV5-1 to TRBJ2-1, with 13 bases identical to TRBD2. The CDR3 is 16 amino acids. V lost 4 bases, J lost 2 bases, and 3 bases stayed unmatched. Germline V lookup: CDR1 SGHRS, CDR2 YFSETQ. CDR3 nucleotides: TGCGCCAGCAGCCAGGGGACTAGCGGGACCTACAATGAGCAGTTCTTC. It encodes CASSQGTSGTYNEQFF.

V and J are TRBV7-3 and TRBJ1-1, with TRBD1 as a possible D gene (5 bases). The CDR3 extends over 13 amino acids. The germline V and J ends were trimmed by 4 bases and 4 bases, with 10 bases remaining between them. Germline CDR1 and CDR2: SGHTA and FQGTGA. CDR3 in amino acids: CASSSSGTTEAFF. The CDR3 DNA reads TGTGCCAGCAGCTCATCAGGGACCACTGAAGCTTTCTTT.

The V call is TRBV11-2, the J call TRBJ1-4; 9 bases match TRBD1. CDR1 and CDR2 from the germline V gene are SGHAT and FQNNGV. The CDR3 loop spans 15 amino acids. The V segment lost 5 bases and the J segment 7 bases; nucleotides outside the gene matches: 8. The CDR3 is CASSVNRGRSEKLFF. CDR3 in DNA: TGTGCCAGCAGCGTAAACAGGGGGCGGAGTGAAAAACTGTTTTTT.

V usage is TRBV7-2 and J usage is TRBJ1-2, with no clear D. Trimming pared 3 bases from V and 1 base from J, leaving 15 bases between. Germline V gene lookup returns CDR1 SGHTA and CDR2 FQGNSA. The CDR3 covers 16 residues. CDR3 protein: CASSFARETINYGYTF. The CDR3 DNA reads as TGTGCCAGCAGCTTTGCCCGGGAGACAATTAACTATGGCTACACCTTC. The full variable domain, completed using reference TRBV7-2 and TRBJ1-2, is GAGVSQSPSNKVTEKGKDVELRCDPISGHTALYWYRQSLGQGLEFLIYFQGNSAPDKSGLPSDRFSAERTGGSVSTLTIQRTQQEDSAVYLCASSFARETINYGYTFGSGTRLTVV.

The chain employs TRBV5-1 and TRBJ1-6; no clear D gene. V was clipped by 5 bases and J by 3 bases, with 6 bases between them. The CDR3 covers 13 residues. Germline-derived CDR1 and CDR2 are SGHRS and YFSETQ. The CDR3 DNA follows: TGCGCCAGCAGGAAGGACTATAATTCACCCCTCCACTTT. It encodes CASRKDYNSPLHF.

The rearrangement links TRBV7-2 to TRBJ1-4; 7 nucleotides match TRBD1. Trimming cost V 5 bases and J 0 bases; bases outside gene matches: 3. The CDR3 covers 15 residues. Germline V lookup: CDR1 SGHTA, CDR2 FQGNSA. CDR3 in DNA: TGTGCCAGCAGCATCGACAGGGCAACTAATGAAAAACTGTTTTTT. Protein product: CASSIDRATNEKLFF.

Only one count was recorded for this clone. The J gene is TRBJ1-1, the V gene TRBV27, with TRBD1 identical over 8 bases. Germline CDR1 and CDR2: MNHEY and SMNVEV (reference sequence). This CDR3 spans 15 amino acids. With 3 bases clipped from V and 3 bases from J, the junction kept 6 bases outside the gene matches. Written as DNA, the CDR3 is TGTGCCAGCAGTTTGGGACAGGACTTTTACACTGAAGCTTTCTTT. Translating it yields CASSLGQDFYTEAFF.

V gene TRBV7-9 combines with J gene TRBJ2-3; D possibly matches TRBD1 or TRBD2 (5 bases each). V lost 6 bases and J 11 bases, leaving 27 bases between the germline ends. CDR1 is SEHNR, CDR2 FQNEAQ, per germline (reference sequence). The CDR3 has 16 amino acids. CDR3: CASRPPLRGGDEGQYF. CDR3 bases: TGTGCCAGCAGGCCCCCTCTACGGGGCGGAGACGAGGGGCAGTATTTT.

The sample holds many counts of this clone. This chain links TRBV28 with TRBJ2-6, with D perhaps matching TRBD2 (6 bases). The CDR3 spans 14 residues. Germline V gives CDR1 MDHEN, CDR2 SYDVKM. V was cut by 10 bases and J by 4 bases, with 14 bases left in between. CDR3 amino acids: CATGGAAGANVLTF. The DNA for the CDR3 is TGTGCCACCGGAGGGGCAGCCGGGGCCAACGTCCTGACTTTC.

The V gene is TRBV15, the J gene TRBJ2-1, with TRBD2 as a possible D gene (6 bases). Germline loops: CDR1 LNHNV, CDR2 YYDKDF (reference sequence). Between the trimmed V and J ends, which lost 0 bases and 0 bases, there was a span of 18 bases. The CDR3 covers 19 residues. In DNA form, the CDR3 reads TGTGCCACCAGCAGAGATTATCGGGCTAGCGCTAGCTCCTACAATGAGCAGTTCTTC. Translated: CATSRDYRASASSYNEQFF.

In this sample, this clone turned up a few times. The chain uses TRBV11-2 and TRBJ2-5, with a possible D match to TRBD1 (5 bases). The DNA end is a closer match to TRBJ2-7, so the J assignment may be wrong. CDR3 length: 15 residues. In germline, CDR1 is SGHAT, CDR2 FQNNGV. CDR3 nucleotides: TGTGCCAGCAGCCTCTCCCAGGACATATCCTACGAGCAGTACTTC. This encodes CASSLSQDISYEQYF.

The V and J genes are TRBV6-6 and TRBJ2-2; tentative D call: TRBD1 (5 bases). The germline CDR1 and CDR2 sequences are MNHNY and SVGAGI (reference sequence). The V end lost 10 bases, the J end lost 6 bases, and 18 bases lay between the germline ends. The CDR3 contains 14 residues. This CDR3 is CATRVRESAGELFF. DNA of the CDR3: TGTGCCACCAGAGTCAGGGAAAGTGCCGGGGAGCTGTTTTTT.

This clone was seen a few times. Germline and junction disagree at one end, which may indicate a read error. Within the sample, other DNA sequences also encode this same CDR3. The V gene is TRBV30, the J gene TRBJ1-2; D unresolved. The CDR3 consists of 13 residues. Germline lookup yields CDR1 GTSNPN and CDR2 SVGIG (reference sequence). The CDR3 loop is CAWSFGSSYGYTF. DNA for the CDR3: TGTGCCTGGAGCTTCGGATCAAGCTATGGCTACACCTTT.

Comment on this clone: Other DNA sequences in this specimen translate into the identical CDR3. This chain joins TRBV5-1 and TRBJ2-7; possible D gene TRBD2, 5 bases. V was clipped by 2 bases and J by 0 bases, with 6 bases between them. The CDR3 has 13 amino acids. Germline assignment: CDR1 SGHRS and CDR2 YFSETQ. CDR3 bases: TGCGCCAGCAGCTTTGGGAGCTCCTACGAGCAGTACTTC. This encodes CASSFGSSYEQYF.

The chain recombines TRBV2 with TRBJ2-1, with 8 bases fitting TRBD2. Germline assignment: CDR1 SNHLY and CDR2 FYNNEI. The CDR3 loop spans 14 amino acids. Germline trimming cut 8 bases from V and 10 bases from J; bases unmatched to any gene: 13. CDR3 DNA sequence: TGTGCCAGCGCCGGCGGGAGGCCGGCGGGGGAGCAGTTCTTC. Translating gives CASAGGRPAGEQFF.

The chain has TRBV19 and TRBJ2-1; 9 positions match TRBD2. This CDR3 has 17 amino acids. Trimming removed 6 bases from V and 3 bases from J; junction bases left unmatched: 12. Per germline, CDR1 LNHDA and CDR2 SQIVND (reference sequence). The DNA of the CDR3 is TGTGCCAGTAGCACGACCATAGCGGGAGTCTTCTACAATGAGCAGTTCTTC. It is translated as CASSTTIAGVFYNEQFF.

With regard to this clone: Since a far larger clone is one base different, this is likely a read error. Other DNA sequences from this sample encode an identical CDR3 as well. This chain links TRBV27 with TRBJ1-2; 11 positions agree with TRBD1. The ends lost 5 bases at V and 7 bases at J; junction bases unmatched: 9. The CDR3 loop spans 15 amino acids. Germline CDR1 reads MNHEY; CDR2 reads SMNVEV (reference sequence). The DNA for the CDR3 is TGTGCCAGCAGTCCCTTAGGACAGGGGGCGTCTGGCTACACCTTC. Amino acids: CASSPLGQGASGYTF.